The rows below give T cell receptor beta chains drawn from one sample of a study of beta chain features in type 1 diabetes. Only in-frame clones appear in the TCRdb table, and some are missing; sequencing was by immunoSEQ multiplex PCR. This table holds fewer than 150,000 clones, about 7.1% found once. Sequencing was done on a sample of central memory CD4+ T cells from blood. These receptor sequences come from a woman between 25 and 40 years old in good health. CDR3s include the opening cysteine and the closing phenylalanine or tryptophan. D genes are given only for firm matches. The size of a clone is reported for some rows only, either as once, few or many, or as a class for expanded clones.

v_call	clone_size	d_call	j_call	cdr3_aa	cdr3_nt
TRBV5-4	.	TRBD1	TRBJ2-5	CASSPVGGQVQETQYF	TGTGCCAGCAGCCCAGTCGGGGGACAGGTCCAAGAGACCCAGTACTTC
TRBV7-2	few	.	TRBJ2-1	CASSLTGSGSNEQFF	TGTGCCAGCAGCTTAACCGGGAGCGGTAGCAATGAGCAGTTCTTC
TRBV9	many	TRBD1	TRBJ2-2	CASSAGQVNTGELFF	TGTGCCAGCAGCGCCGGACAGGTGAACACCGGGGAGCTGTTTTTT
TRBV4-3	.	.	TRBJ2-7	CASSQRTGMAYEQYF	TGCGCCAGCAGCCAGCGTACAGGGATGGCTTACGAGCAGTACTTC
TRBV6-1	few	TRBD2	TRBJ2-3	CASSGGGATDTQYF	TGTGCCAGCAGTGGCGGGGGAGCCACAGATACGCAGTATTTT
TRBV9	few	.	TRBJ2-5	CASSVEARGETQYF	TGTGCCAGCAGCGTTGAGGCCAGGGGAGAGACCCAGTACTTC
TRBV5-4	few	TRBD2	TRBJ2-1	CASSYELAGESLEQFF	TGTGCCAGCAGCTATGAACTAGCGGGAGAGTCCCTTGAGCAGTTCTTC
TRBV4-3	many	.	TRBJ2-6	CASSQDGGGAGANVLTF	TGCGCCAGCAGCCAAGATGGGGGAGGTGCTGGGGCCAACGTCCTGACTTTC
TRBV30	few	.	TRBJ1-5	CAWSGDKGTSNQPQHF	TGTGCCTGGAGTGGGGACAAGGGAACCAGCAATCAGCCCCAGCATTTT
TRBV18	.	TRBD2	TRBJ2-2	CASSPNSGSAGELFF	TGTGCCAGCTCACCAAATAGCGGGAGCGCCGGGGAGCTGTTTTTT
TRBV4-3	many	TRBD1	TRBJ2-2	CASSQRQGANTGELFF	TGCGCCAGCAGCCAGAGACAGGGGGCGAACACCGGGGAGCTGTTTTTT